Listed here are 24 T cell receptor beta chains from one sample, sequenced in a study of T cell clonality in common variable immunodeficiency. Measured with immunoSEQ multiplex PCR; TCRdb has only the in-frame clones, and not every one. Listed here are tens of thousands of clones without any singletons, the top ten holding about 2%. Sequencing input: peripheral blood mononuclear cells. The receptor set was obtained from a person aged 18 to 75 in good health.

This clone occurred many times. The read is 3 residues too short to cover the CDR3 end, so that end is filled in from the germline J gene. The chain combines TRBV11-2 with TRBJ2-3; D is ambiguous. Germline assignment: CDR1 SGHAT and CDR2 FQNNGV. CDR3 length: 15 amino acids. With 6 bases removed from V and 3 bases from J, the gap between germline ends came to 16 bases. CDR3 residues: CASRPNPGYTDTQYF. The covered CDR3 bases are TGTGCCAGCAGGCCGAACCCGGGTTATACAGATACG.

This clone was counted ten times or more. The CDR3 DNA, read in part, is TGTGCCAGTAGTCCGGGGACACTCTTTAATTCACCC. Translation gives CASSPGTLFNSP. The full CDR3 reads CASSPGTLFNSPLHF. The chain employs TRBV19 and TRBJ1-6; D perhaps matches TRBD1 (6 bases). The read comes to an end 3 residues before the CDR3 does, leaving the germline J gene to fill in the end. CDR1 is LNHDA and CDR2 is SQIVND in the germline V gene (reference sequence). The CDR3 loop spans 15 amino acids. Trimming pared 5 bases from V and 6 bases from J, leaving 14 bases between.

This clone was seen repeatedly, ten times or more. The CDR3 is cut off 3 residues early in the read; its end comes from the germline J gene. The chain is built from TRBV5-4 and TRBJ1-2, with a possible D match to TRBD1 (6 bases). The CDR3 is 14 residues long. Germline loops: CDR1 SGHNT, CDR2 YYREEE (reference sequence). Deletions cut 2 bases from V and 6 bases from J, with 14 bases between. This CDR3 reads CASSFTGSAHGYTF. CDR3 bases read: TGTGCCAGCAGCTTCACAGGGAGTGCCCATGGC. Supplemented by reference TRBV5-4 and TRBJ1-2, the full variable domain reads ETGVTQSPTHLIKTRGQQVTLRCSSQSGHNTVSWYQQALGQGPQFIFQYYREEENGRGNFPPRFSGLQFPNYSSELNVNALELDDSALYLCASSFTGSAHGYTFGSGTRLTVV.

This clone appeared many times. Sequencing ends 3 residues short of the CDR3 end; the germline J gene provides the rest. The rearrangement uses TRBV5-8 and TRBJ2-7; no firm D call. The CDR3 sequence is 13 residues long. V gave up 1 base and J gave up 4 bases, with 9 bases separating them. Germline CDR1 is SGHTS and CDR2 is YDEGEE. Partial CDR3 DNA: TGTGCCAGCAGCTTGTATCAGGTGTACGAG. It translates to CASSLYQVYE. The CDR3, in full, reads CASSLYQVYEQYF.

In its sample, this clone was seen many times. CDR3: CASSFKATNEKLFF. The sequenced CDR3 bases are TGTGCCAGCAGCTTCAAGGCAACTAATGAAAAA. The chain combines TRBV5-4 with TRBJ1-4; D is unresolved. The read terminates 3 residues before the CDR3 end, so the remaining end is supplied by the germline J gene. This CDR3 region has 14 residues. From germline, CDR1 is SGHNT and CDR2 YYREEE (reference sequence). Trimming removed 2 bases at V and 0 bases at J, with 5 bases between.

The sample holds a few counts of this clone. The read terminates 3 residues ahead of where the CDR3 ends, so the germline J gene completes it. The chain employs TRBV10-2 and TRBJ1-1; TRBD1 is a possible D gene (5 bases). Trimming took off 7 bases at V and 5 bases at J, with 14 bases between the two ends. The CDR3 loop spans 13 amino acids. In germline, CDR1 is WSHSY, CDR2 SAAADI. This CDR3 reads CASTRGEGTEAFF. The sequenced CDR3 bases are TGCGCCAGCACTCGAGGGGAGGGGACTGAA.

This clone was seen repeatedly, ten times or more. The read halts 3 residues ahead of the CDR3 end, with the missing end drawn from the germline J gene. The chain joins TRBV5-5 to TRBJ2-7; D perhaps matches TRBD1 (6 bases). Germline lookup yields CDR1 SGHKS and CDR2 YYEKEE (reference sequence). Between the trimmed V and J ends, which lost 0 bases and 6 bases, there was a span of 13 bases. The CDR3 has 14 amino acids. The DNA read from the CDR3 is TGTGCCAGCAGCTTGGTTCCAGGGGCGGGCGAG. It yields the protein CASSLVPGAGE. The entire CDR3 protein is CASSLVPGAGEQYF.

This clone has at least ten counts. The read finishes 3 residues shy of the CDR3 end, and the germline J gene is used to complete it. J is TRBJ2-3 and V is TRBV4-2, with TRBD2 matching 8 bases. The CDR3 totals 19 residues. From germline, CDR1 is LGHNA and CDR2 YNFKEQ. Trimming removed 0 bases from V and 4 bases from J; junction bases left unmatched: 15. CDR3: CASSQEPHWSSGAPDTQYF. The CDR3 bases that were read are TGTGCCAGCAGCCAAGAACCCCACTGGAGTAGCGGGGCCCCAGATACG.

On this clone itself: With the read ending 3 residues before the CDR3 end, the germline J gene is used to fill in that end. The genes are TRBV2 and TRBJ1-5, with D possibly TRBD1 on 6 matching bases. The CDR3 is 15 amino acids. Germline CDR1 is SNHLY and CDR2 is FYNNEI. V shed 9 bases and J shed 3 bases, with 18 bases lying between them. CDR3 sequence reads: CASQPLQGPNQPQHF. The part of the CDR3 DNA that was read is TGTGCCAGTCAGCCTCTACAGGGACCCAATCAGCCC.

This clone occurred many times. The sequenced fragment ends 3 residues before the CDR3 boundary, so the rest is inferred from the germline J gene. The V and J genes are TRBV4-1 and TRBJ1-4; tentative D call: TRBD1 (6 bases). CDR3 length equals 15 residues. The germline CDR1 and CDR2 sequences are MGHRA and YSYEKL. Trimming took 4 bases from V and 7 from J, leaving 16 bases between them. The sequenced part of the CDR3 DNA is TGCGCCAGCAGCCCCGGCAGGGGATCCGTTGAAAAA. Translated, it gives CASSPGRGSVEK. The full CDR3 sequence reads CASSPGRGSVEKLFF.

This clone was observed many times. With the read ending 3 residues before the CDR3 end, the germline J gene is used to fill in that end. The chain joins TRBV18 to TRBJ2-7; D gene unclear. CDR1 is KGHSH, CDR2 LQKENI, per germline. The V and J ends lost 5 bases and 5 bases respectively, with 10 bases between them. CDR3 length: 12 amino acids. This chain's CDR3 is CASSSTTDEQYF. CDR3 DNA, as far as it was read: TGTGCCAGCTCATCCACTACCGACGAG.

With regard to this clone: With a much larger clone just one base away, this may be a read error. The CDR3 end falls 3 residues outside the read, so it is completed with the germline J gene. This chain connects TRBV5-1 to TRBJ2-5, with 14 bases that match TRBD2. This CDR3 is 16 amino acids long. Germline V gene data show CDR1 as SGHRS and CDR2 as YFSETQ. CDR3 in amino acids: CPSSGRLAGGQETQYF. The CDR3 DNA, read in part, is TGCCCCAGCAGCGGAAGACTAGCGGGGGGGCAAGAGACC.

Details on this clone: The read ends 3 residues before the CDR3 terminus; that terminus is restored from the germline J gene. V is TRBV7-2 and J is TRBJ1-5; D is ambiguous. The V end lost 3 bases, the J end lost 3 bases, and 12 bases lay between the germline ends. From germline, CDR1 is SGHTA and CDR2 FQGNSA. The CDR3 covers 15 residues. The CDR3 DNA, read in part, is TGTGCCAGCAGCTTGGCATCGAGTGCCAATCAGCCC. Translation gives CASSLASSANQP. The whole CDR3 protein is CASSLASSANQPQHF.

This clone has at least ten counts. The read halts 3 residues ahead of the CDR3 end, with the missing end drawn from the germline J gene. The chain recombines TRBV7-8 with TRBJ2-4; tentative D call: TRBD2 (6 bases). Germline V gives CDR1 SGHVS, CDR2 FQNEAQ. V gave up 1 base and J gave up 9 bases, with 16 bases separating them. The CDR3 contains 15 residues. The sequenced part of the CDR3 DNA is TGTGCCAGCAGCTTAGGACTAGGAGGGAGAGTCATT. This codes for CASSLGLGGRVI. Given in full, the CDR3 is CASSLGLGGRVIQYF. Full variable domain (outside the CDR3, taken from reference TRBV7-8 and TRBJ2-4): GAGVSQSPRYKVAKRGQDVALRCDPISGHVSLFWYQQALGQGPEFLTYFQNEAQLDKSGLPSDRFFAERPEGSVSTLKIQRTQQEDSAVYLCASSLGLGGRVIQYFGAGTRLSVL.

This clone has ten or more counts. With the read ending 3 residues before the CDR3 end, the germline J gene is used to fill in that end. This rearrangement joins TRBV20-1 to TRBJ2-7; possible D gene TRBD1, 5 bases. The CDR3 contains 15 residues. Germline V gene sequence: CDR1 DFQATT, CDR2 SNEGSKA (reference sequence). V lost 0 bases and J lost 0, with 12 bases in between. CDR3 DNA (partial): TGCAGTGCTAGAGATTATGGGGCCTCCTCCTACGAG. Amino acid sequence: CSARDYGASSYE. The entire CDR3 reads CSARDYGASSYEQYF.

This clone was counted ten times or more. CDR3 DNA (partial): TGCAGTGCCAGGGGGCTAGAGGAAAAA. It encodes CSARGLEEK. The whole CDR3 protein reads CSARGLEEKLFF. The rearrangement joins TRBV20-1 to TRBJ1-4; TRBD1 matches at 8 bases. The CDR3 extends 3 residues past the end of the read, so its final part is completed from the germline J gene. The V gene's germline CDR1 is DFQATT and CDR2 SNEGSKA (reference sequence). J was trimmed by 8 bases and V by 6 bases; bases with no gene match: 5. The CDR3 has 12 residues.

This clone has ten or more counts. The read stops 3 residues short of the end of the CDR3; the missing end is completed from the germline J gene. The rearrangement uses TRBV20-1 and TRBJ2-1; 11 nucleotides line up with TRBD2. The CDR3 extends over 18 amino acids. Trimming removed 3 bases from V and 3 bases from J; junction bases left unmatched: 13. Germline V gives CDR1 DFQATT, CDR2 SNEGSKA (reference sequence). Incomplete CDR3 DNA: TGCAGTGCTAGGCCGCCCGTGGCAACTAGCGGGAGCTACAATGAG. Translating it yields CSARPPVATSGSYNE. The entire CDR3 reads CSARPPVATSGSYNEQFF.

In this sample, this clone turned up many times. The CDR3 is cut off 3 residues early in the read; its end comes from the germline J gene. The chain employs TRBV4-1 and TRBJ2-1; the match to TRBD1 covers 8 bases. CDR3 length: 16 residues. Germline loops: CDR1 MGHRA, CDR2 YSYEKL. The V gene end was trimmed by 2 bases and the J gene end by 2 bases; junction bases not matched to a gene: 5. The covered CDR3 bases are TGCGCCAGCAGCCAATGGACAGGGAGGACCTACAATGAG. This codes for CASSQWTGRTYNE. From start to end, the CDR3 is CASSQWTGRTYNEQFF.

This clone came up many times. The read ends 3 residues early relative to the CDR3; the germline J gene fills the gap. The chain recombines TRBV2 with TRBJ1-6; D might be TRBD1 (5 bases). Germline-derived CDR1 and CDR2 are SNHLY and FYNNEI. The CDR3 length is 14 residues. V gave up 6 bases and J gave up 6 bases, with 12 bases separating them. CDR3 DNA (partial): TGTGCCAGCAGCTCCGACAGCCGTAATTCACCC. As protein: CASSSDSRNSP. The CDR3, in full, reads CASSSDSRNSPLHF.

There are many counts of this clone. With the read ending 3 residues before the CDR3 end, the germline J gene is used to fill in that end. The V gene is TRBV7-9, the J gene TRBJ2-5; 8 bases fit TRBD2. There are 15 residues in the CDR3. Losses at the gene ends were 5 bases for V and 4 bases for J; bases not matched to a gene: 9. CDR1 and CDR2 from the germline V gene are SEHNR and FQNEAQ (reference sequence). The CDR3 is CASSRDGGAGETQYF. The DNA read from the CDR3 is TGTGCCAGCAGCCGAGACGGGGGGGCTGGAGAGACC.

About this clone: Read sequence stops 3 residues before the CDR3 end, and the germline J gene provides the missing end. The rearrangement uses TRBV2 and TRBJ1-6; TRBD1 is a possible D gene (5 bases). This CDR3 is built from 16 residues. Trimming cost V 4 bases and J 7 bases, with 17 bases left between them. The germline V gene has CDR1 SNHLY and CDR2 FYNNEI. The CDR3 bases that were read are TGTGCCAGCAGTGTCTCAGGGTTGGATCTCAATTCACCC. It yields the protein CASSVSGLDLNSP. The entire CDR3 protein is CASSVSGLDLNSPLHF.

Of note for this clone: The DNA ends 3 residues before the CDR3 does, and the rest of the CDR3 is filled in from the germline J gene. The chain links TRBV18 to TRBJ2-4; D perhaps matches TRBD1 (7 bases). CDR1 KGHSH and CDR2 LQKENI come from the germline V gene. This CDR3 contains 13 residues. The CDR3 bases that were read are TGTGCCAGCTCTCCTACAGGGGACTGGGGT. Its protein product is CASSPTGDWG. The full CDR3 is CASSPTGDWGQYF.

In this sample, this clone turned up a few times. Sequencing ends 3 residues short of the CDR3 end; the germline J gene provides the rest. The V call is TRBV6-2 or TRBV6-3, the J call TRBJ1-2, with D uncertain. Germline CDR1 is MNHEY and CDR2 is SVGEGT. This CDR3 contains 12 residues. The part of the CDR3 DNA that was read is TGTGCCAGCGGGCCAATGGAGTGGGTA. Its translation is CASGPMEWV. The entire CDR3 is CASGPMEWVYTF.

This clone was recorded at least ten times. The CDR3 sequence: CASSLAGQGNQPQHF. The part of the CDR3 DNA that was read is TGCGCCAGCAGCTTGGCGGGACAGGGTAATCAGCCC. The genes are TRBV5-1 and TRBJ1-5, with 9 bases identical to TRBD1. The CDR3 end is not reached by the read, which stops 3 residues before it; the germline J gene fills it in. This CDR3 is 15 amino acids long. The V gene end was trimmed by 0 bases and the J gene end by 4 bases; junction bases not matched to a gene: 2. Germline lookup yields CDR1 SGHRS and CDR2 YFSETQ.